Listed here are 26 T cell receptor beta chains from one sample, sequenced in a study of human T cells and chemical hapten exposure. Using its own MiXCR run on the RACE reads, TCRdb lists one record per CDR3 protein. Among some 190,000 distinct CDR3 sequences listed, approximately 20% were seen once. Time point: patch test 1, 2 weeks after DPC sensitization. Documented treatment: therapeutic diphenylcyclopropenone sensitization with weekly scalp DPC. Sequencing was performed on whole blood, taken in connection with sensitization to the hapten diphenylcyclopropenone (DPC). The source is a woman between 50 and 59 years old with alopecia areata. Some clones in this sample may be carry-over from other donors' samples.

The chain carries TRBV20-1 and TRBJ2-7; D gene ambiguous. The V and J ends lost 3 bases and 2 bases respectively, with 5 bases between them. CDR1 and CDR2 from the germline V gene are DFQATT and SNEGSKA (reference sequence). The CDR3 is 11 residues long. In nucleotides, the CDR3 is TGCAGTGCTAGGTCCACCTACGAGCAGTACTTC. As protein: CSARSTYEQYF.

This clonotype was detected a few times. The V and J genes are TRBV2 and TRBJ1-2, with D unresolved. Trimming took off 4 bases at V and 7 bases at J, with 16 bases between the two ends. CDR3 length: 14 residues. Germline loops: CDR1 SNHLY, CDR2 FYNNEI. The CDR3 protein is CASSGTSRTFGYTF. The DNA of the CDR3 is TGTGCCAGCAGTGGGACCTCCCGAACTTTTGGCTACACCTTC.

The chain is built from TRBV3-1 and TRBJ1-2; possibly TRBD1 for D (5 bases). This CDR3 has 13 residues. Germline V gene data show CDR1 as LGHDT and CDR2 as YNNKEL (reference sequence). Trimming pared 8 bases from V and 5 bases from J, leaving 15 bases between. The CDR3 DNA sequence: TGTGCCAGCGGCCGGGACGGCACATATGGCTACACCTTC. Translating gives CASGRDGTYGYTF. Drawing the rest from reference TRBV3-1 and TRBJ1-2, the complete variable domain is DTAVSQTPKYLVTQMGNDKSIKCEQNLGHDTMYWYKQDSKKFLKIMFSYNNKELIINETVPNRFSPKSPDKAHLNLHINSLELGDSAVYFCASGRDGTYGYTFGSGTRLTVV.

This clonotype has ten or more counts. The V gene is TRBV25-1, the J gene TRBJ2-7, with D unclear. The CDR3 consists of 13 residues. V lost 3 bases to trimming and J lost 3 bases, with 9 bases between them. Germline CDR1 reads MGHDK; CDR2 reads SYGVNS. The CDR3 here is CASSDSRRYEQYF. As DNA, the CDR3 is TGTGCCAGCAGTGACTCCCGACGCTACGAGCAGTACTTC.

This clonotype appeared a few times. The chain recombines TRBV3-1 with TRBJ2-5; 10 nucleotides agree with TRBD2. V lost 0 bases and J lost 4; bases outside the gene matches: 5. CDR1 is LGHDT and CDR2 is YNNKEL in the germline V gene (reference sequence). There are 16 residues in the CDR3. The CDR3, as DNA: TGTGCCAGCAGCCAAGATTTAGCGGGGGGAGGAGAGACCCAGTACTTC. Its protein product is CASSQDLAGGGETQYF.

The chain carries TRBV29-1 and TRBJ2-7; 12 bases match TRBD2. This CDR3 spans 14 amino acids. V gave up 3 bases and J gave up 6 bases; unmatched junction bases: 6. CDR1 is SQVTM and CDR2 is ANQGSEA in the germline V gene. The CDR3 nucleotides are TGCAGCGTTGACCTGACTAGCGGGAGCTCCGAGCAGTACTTC. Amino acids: CSVDLTSGSSEQYF.

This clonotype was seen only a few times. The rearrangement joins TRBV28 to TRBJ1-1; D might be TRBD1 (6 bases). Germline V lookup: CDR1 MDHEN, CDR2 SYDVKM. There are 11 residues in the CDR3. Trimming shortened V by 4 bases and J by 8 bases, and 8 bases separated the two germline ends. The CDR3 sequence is CASSSDREAFF. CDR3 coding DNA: TGTGCCAGCAGTTCCGACAGGGAAGCTTTCTTT.

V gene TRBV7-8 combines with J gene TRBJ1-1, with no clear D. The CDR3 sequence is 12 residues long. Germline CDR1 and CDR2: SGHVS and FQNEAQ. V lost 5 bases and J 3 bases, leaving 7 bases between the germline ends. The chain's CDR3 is CASSHSYTEAFF. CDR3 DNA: TGTGCCAGCAGCCACAGCTACACTGAAGCTTTCTTT.

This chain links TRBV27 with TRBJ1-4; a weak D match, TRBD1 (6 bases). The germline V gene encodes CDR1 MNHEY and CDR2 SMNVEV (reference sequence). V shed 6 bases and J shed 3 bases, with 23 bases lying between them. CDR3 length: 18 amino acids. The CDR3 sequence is CASSRLRDIQTSNEKLFF. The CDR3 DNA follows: TGTGCCAGCAGCCGACTAAGGGACATCCAAACCTCTAATGAAAAACTGTTTTTT.

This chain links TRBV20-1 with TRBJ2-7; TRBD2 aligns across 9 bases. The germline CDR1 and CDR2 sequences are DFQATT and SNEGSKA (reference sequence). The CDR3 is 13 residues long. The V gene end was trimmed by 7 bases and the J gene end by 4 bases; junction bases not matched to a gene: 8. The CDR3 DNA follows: TGCAGTGGTACCGGGACTAGCCGGTACGAGCAGTACTTC. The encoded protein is CSGTGTSRYEQYF.

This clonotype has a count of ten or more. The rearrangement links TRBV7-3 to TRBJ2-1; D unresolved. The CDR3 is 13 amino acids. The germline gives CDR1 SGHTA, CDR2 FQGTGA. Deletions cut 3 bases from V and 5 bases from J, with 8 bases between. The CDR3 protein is CASSLSNHNEQFF. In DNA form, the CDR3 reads TGTGCCAGCAGCTTGTCAAATCACAATGAGCAGTTCTTC.

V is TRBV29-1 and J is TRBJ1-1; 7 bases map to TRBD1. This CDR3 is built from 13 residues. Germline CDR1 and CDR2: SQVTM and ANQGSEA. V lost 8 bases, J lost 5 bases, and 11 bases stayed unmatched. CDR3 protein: CSSQKGGDTEAFF. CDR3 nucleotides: TGCAGCTCACAAAAAGGGGGCGATACTGAAGCTTTCTTT.

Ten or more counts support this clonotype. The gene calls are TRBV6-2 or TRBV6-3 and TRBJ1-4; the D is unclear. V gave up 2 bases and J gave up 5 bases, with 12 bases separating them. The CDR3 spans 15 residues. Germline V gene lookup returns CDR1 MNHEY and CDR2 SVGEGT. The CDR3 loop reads CASSYGGRQNEKLFF. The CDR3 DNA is TGTGCCAGCAGTTACGGAGGACGACAAAATGAAAAACTGTTTTTT.

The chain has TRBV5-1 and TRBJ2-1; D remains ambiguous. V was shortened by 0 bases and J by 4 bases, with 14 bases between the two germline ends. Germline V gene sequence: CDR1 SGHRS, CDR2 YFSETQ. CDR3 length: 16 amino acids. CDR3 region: CASSLARLVEYNEQFF. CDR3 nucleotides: TGCGCCAGCAGCTTGGCCAGGTTAGTGGAATACAATGAGCAGTTCTTC.

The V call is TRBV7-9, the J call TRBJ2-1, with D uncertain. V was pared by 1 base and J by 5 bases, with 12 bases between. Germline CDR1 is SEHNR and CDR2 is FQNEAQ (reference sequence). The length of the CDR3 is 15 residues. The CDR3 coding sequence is TGTGCCAGCAGCTTAGGCCTAGTTAATAACAATGAGCAGTTCTTC. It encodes CASSLGLVNNNEQFF.

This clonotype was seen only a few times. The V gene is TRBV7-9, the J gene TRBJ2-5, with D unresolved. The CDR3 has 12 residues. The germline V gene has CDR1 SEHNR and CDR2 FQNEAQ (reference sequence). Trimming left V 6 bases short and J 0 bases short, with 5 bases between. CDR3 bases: TGTGCCAGCAGAATAAACCAAGAGACCCAGTACTTC. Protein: CASRINQETQYF.

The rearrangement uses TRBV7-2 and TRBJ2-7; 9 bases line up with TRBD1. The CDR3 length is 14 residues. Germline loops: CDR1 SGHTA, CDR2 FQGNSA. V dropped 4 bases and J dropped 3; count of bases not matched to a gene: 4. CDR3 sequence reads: CASSSGTGYYEQYF. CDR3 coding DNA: TGTGCCAGCAGCTCGGGGACAGGGTACTACGAGCAGTACTTC.

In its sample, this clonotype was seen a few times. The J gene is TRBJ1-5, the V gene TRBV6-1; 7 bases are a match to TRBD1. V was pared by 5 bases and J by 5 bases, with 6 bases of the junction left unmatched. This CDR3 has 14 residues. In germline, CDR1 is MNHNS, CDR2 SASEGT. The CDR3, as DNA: TGTGCCAGCAGTCATACAGGGGTGGATCAGCCCCAGCATTTT. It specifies CASSHTGVDQPQHF.

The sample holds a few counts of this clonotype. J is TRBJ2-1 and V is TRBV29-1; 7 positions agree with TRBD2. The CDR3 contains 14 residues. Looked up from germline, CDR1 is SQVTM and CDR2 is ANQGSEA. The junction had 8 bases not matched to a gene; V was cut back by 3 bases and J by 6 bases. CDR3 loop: CSVEEGGTRNEQFF. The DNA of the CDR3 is TGCAGCGTTGAGGAGGGAGGGACTCGCAATGAGCAGTTCTTC.

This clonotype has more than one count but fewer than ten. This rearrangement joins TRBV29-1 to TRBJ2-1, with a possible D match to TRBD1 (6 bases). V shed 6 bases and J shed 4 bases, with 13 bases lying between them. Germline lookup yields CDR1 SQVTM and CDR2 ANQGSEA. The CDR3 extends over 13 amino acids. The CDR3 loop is CSVATGTYNEQFF. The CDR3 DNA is TGCAGCGTGGCAACAGGGACGTACAATGAGCAGTTCTTC.

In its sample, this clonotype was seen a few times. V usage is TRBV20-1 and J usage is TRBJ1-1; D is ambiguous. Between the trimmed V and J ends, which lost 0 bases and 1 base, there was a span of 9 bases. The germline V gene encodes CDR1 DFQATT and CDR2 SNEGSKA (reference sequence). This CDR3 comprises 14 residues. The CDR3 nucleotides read TGCAGTGCTAGAGACATCGACGGGAACACTGAAGCTTTCTTT. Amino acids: CSARDIDGNTEAFF.

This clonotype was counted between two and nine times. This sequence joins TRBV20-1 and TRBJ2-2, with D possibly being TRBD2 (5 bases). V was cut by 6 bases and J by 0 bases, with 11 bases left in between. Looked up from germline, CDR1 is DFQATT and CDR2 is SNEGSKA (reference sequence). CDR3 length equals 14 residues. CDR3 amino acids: CSASSGTNTGELFF. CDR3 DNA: TGCAGTGCCAGCAGCGGAACGAACACCGGGGAGCTGTTTTTT.

CDR3 coding DNA: TGTGCCAGCAGCGTAGAGGGAGGGGTTAACTCCGGGGAGCTGTTTTTT. It is translated as CASSVEGGVNSGELFF. The chain has TRBV9 and TRBJ2-2; 7 bases are shared with TRBD2. CDR3 length: 16 amino acids. CDR1 is SGDLS, CDR2 YYNGEE, per germline. With 0 bases clipped from V and 6 bases from J, the junction kept 8 bases outside the gene matches.

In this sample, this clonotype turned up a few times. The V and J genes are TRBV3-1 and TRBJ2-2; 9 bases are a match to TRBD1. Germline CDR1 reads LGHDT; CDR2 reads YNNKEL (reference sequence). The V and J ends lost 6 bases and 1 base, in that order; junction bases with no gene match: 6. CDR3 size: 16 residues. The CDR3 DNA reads TGTGCCAGCAGTCCCGGGACAGGGTTGAACACCGGGGAGCTGTTTTTT. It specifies CASSPGTGLNTGELFF.

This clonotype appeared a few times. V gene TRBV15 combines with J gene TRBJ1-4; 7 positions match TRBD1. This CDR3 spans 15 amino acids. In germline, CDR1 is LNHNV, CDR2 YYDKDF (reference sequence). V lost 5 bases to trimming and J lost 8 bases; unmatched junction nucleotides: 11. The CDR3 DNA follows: TGTGCCACCAGCCCCGGCGGCAGGGGGAGGGAAAAACTGTTTTTT. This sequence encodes CATSPGGRGREKLFF.

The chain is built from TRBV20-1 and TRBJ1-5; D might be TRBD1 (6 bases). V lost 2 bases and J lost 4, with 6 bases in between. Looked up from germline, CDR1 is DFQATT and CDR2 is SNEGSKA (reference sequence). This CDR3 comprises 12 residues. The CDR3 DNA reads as TGCAGTGCTAGAACAGGGAATCAGCCCCAGCATTTT. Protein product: CSARTGNQPQHF.